The clone carrying this T cell receptor beta chain occurred a few times. Its antigen remains unidentified. The length of the CDR3 is 13 residues. The V gene's germline CDR1 is SQVTM and CDR2 ANQGSEA. The V end lost 5 bases, the J end lost 2 bases, and 13 bases lay between the germline ends. These data originate in a study of response to subunit inactivated influenza vaccine. Study-wide results and caveats: Each seasonal influenza vaccination, the authors suggested, recruits few new T cells.

Each CDR3 protein is one row after TCRdb ran MiXCR on the RT-PCR reads. The sample records 650,000 to 700,000 distinct CDR3 sequences, about a sixth being singletons. The sequencing used PBMCs from blood, collected 12 days after vaccination. The chain combines TRBV29-1 with TRBJ2-7, with D uncertain. The clonotype was recovered from a man aged 45-60 years who received an inactivated influenza vaccine. The CDR3 DNA reads TGCAGCGTTACTTCCGGGCCTGCCTACGAGCAGTACTTC. It is translated as CSVTSGPAYEQYF.